The clone carrying this TCR beta chain was seen a few times. This sample was included in a study of blood T cell repertoires in COVID-19. Study details: Sample material is recorded as cDNA or gDNA derived from T cells, B-cell-depleted T cells, or PBMCs.

The V end lost 5 bases, the J end lost 2 bases, and 16 bases lay between the germline ends. There are 16 residues in the CDR3. Looked up from germline, CDR1 is LNHDA and CDR2 is SQIVND (reference sequence). Data came from immunoSEQ multiplex PCR; TCRdb stores just in-frame clones and leaves some out. The table lists some 100,000 clones, roughly 79% of them singletons. The receptor's source is a human donor in a cohort sampled during active COVID-19. V and J are TRBV19 and TRBJ1-3; weak D call: TRBD1 (5 bases). The sample was peripheral blood. The CDR3 is CASSPAGIKAGNTIYF. The CDR3 DNA follows: TGTGCCAGTAGTCCAGCAGGGATCAAGGCTGGAAACACCATATATTTT.